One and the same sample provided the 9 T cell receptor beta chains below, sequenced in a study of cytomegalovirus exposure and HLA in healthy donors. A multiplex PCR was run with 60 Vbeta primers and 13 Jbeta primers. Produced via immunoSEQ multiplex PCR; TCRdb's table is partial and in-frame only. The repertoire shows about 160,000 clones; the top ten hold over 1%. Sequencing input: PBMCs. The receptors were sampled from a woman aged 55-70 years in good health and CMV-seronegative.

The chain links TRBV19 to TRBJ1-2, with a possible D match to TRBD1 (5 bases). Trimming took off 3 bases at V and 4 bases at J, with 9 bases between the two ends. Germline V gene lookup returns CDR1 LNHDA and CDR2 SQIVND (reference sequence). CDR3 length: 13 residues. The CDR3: CASSIGGGYGYTF. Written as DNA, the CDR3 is TGTGCCAGTAGTATCGGGGGAGGCTATGGCTACACCTTC.

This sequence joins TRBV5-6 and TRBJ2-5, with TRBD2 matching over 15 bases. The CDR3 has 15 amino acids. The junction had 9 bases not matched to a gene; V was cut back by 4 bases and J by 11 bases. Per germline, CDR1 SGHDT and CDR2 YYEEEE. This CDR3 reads CASSPGLAGGREQYF. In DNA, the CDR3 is TGTGCCAGCAGCCCGGGACTAGCGGGGGGTAGGGAGCAGTACTTC.

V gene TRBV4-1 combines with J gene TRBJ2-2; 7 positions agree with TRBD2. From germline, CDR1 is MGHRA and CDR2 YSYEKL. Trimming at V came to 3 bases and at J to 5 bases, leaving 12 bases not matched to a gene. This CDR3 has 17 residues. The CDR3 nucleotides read TGCGCCAGCAGCCAGGGCCCTACTAGCGTATCGACCGGGGAGCTGTTTTTT. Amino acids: CASSQGPTSVSTGELFF.

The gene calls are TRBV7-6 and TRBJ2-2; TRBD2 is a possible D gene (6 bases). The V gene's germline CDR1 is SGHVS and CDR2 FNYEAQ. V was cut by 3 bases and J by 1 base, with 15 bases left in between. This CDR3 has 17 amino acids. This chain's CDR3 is CASSFRWGDLNTGELFF. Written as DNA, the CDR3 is TGTGCCAGCAGCTTTCGATGGGGGGACTTGAACACCGGGGAGCTGTTTTTT. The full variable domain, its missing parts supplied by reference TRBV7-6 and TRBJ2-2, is GAGVSQSPRYKVTKRGQDVALRCDPISGHVSLYWYRQALGQGPEFLTYFNYEAQQDKSGLPNDRFSAERPEGSISTLTIQRTEQRDSAMYRCASSFRWGDLNTGELFFGEGSRLTVL.

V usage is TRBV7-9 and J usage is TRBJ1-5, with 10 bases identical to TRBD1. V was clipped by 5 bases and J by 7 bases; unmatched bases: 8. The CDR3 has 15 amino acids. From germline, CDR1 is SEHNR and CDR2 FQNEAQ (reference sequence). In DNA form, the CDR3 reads TGTGCCAGCAGCCAGACAGGGGGCTCAGGGCAGCCCCAGCATTTT. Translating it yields CASSQTGGSGQPQHF. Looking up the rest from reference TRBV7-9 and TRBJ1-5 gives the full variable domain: DTGVSQNPRHKITKRGQNVTFRCDPISEHNRLYWYRQTLGQGPEFLTYFQNEAQLEKSRLLSDRFSAERPKGSFSTLEIQRTEQGDSAMYLCASSQTGGSGQPQHFGDGTRLSIL.

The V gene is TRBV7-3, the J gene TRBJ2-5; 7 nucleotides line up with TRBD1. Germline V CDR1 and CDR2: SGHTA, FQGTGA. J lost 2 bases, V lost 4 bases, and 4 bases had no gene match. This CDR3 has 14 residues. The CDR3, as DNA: TGTGCCAGCAGCTCCGGACAGGCGCAAGAGACCCAGTACTTC. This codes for CASSSGQAQETQYF.

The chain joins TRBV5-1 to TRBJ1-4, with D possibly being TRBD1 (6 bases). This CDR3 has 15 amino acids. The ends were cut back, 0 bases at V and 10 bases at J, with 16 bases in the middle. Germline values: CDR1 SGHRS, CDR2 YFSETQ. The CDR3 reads CASSLAPGGGAKLFF. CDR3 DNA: TGCGCCAGCAGCTTGGCCCCGGGAGGGGGTGCAAAACTGTTTTTT.

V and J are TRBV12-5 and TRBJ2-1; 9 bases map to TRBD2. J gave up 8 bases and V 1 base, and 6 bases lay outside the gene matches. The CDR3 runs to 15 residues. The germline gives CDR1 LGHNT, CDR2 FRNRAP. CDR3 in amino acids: CASGLDAGGPHEQFF. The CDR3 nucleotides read TGTGCTAGTGGTTTGGACGCGGGAGGGCCGCATGAGCAGTTCTTC. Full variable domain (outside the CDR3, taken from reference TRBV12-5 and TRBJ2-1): DARVTQTPRHKVTEMGQEVTMRCQPILGHNTVFWYRQTMMQGLELLAYFRNRAPLDDSGMPKDRFSAEMPDATLATLKIQPSEPRDSAVYFCASGLDAGGPHEQFFGPGTRLTVL.

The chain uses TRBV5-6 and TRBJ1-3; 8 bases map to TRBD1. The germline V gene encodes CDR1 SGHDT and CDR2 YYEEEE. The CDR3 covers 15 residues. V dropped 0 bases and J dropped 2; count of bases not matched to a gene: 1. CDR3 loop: CASSLADRAGNTIYF. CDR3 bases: TGTGCCAGCAGCTTGGCGGACAGGGCTGGAAACACCATATATTTT.